What follows are 25 T cell receptor beta chains derived from one specimen sequenced in a study of T-cell reconstitution after alpha-beta-depleted transplantation in children. Unique molecular identifiers featured in how the TCRbeta library was prepared. TCRdb reprocessed the PCR reads with MiXCR, giving one entry per CDR3 protein. The sample carries fewer than 550,000 distinct CDR3 sequences, approximately 10% recorded once. Material: PBMCs, mostly from graft donor cells, obtained 180 days after TCRalphabeta/CD19-depleted stem cell transplant. The receptors originated from a female patient aged 2-15 years who had a stem cell transplant for aplastic anemia, so the T cells may come from the graft donor.

This clonotype has more than one count but fewer than ten. The chain recombines TRBV11-2 with TRBJ2-3; no reliable D call. Deletions cut 2 bases from V and 0 bases from J, with 21 bases between. In germline, CDR1 is SGHAT, CDR2 FQNNGV. The CDR3 loop spans 19 amino acids. CDR3 region: CASSLKVPPLTRSTDTQYF. The CDR3 DNA reads as TGTGCCAGCAGCTTAAAGGTCCCGCCTCTGACTCGAAGCACAGATACGCAGTATTTT. Complete variable domain (other parts from reference TRBV11-2 and TRBJ2-3): EAGVAQSPRYKIIEKRQSVAFWCNPISGHATLYWYQQILGQGPKLLIQFQNNGVVDDSQLPKDRFSAERLKGVDSTLKIQPAKLEDSAVYLCASSLKVPPLTRSTDTQYFGPGTRLTVL.

V and J are TRBV10-3 and TRBJ1-1, with D hard to call. The V end lost 4 bases, the J end lost 0 bases, and 9 bases lay between the germline ends. The CDR3 consists of 14 residues. Germline CDR1 is ENHRY and CDR2 is SYGVKD. CDR3 residues: CAISAGHMNTEAFF. In DNA form, the CDR3 reads TGTGCCATCAGTGCCGGGCACATGAACACTGAAGCTTTCTTT.

This clonotype was found a few times. The J gene is TRBJ2-1, the V gene TRBV28; perhaps TRBD2 as D (5 bases). The V gene lost 6 bases and the J gene lost 0 bases, with 15 bases spanning the gap. Looked up from germline, CDR1 is MDHEN and CDR2 is SYDVKM. The CDR3 has 16 amino acids. For the CDR3, the DNA is TGTGCCAGCAGCGATCCCGGGATCTACTCCTACAATGAGCAGTTCTTC. This sequence encodes CASSDPGIYSYNEQFF.

This clonotype was observed a handful of times. This rearrangement joins TRBV6-5 to TRBJ2-7, with a possible D match to TRBD1 (6 bases). In germline, CDR1 is MNHEY, CDR2 SVGAGI. The CDR3 is 17 amino acids. Trimming left V 2 bases short and J 2 bases short, with 19 bases between. The CDR3 coding sequence is TGTGCCAGCAGTTACCCTAGAGATGGGACAACCACCTACGAGCAGTACTTC. Translated: CASSYPRDGTTTYEQYF.

This clonotype was seen only a few times. The chain has TRBV6-1 and TRBJ1-1; a possible D gene is TRBD1 (5 bases). The V and J ends lost 5 bases and 11 bases respectively, with 24 bases between them. This CDR3 comprises 15 residues. The germline gives CDR1 MNHNS, CDR2 SASEGT. Written as DNA, the CDR3 is TGTGCCAGCAGTCTCTACGGACAACCGGGGTATGAGGCTTTCTTT. Its protein product is CASSLYGQPGYEAFF.

With regard to this clonotype: At one boundary the junction diverges from the germline segment, which might be a read error. J is TRBJ2-3 and V is TRBV4-1, with 9 bases matching TRBD2. CDR3 length: 19 amino acids. Per the germline V gene, CDR1 is MGHRA and CDR2 is YSYEKL. The CDR3 region has the DNA TGCGCCAGCAGCCAAGGATACGGCGGGAGGGCCCTCCTCACAGATAGGCAGTATTTT. Its protein product is CASSQGYGGRALLTDRQYF.

J is TRBJ1-1 and V is TRBV10-3, with a weak D call TRBD1 (5 bases). Trimming took off 7 bases at V and 0 bases at J, with 15 bases between the two ends. The CDR3 extends over 15 amino acids. Germline CDR1 and CDR2: ENHRY and SYGVKD. The CDR3 bases are TGTGCCATCAAGCTTGGGGCGAGTATGAACACTGAAGCTTTCTTT. Protein product: CAIKLGASMNTEAFF.

The J gene is TRBJ2-1, the V gene TRBV9; 7 bases agree with TRBD2. The ends lost 2 bases at V and 0 bases at J; junction bases unmatched: 8. The CDR3 is made up of 17 amino acids. Germline V gene data show CDR1 as SGDLS and CDR2 as YYNGEE. The CDR3: CASSVSDRDYSYNEQFF. DNA for the CDR3: TGTGCCAGCAGCGTCTCCGACCGGGACTACTCCTACAATGAGCAGTTCTTC.

This clonotype was seen more than once but under ten times. J is TRBJ2-7 and V is TRBV6-2 or TRBV6-3, with D unclear. CDR1 and CDR2 (germline): MNHEY, SVGEGT. V was trimmed by 2 bases and J by 7 bases, leaving 15 bases between them. The CDR3 covers 14 residues. CDR3 loop: CASSYRKGLLEQYV. The CDR3 DNA follows: TGTGCCAGCAGTTACAGAAAGGGCCTCCTGGAGCAGTACGTC.

The rearrangement uses TRBV2 and TRBJ2-7, with 10 nucleotides matching TRBD1. J was trimmed by 7 bases and V by 7 bases; bases with no gene match: 7. The germline CDR1 and CDR2 sequences are SNHLY and FYNNEI. The CDR3 extends over 13 amino acids. CDR3 sequence reads: CASNWDRGVEQYF. CDR3 DNA: TGTGCCAGCAATTGGGACAGGGGTGTGGAGCAGTACTTC.

The V call is TRBV5-6, the J call TRBJ2-1; 13 nucleotides match TRBD2. With V trimmed by 2 bases and J by 1 base, 3 bases remained unmatched. Germline values: CDR1 SGHDT, CDR2 YYEEEE. The CDR3 has 17 residues. The CDR3 nucleotides are TGTGCCAGCAGCTTTAGGACTAGCGGGAGTTCCTACAATGAGCAGTTCTTC. Translated: CASSFRTSGSSYNEQFF.

This clonotype was detected only a few times. The chain has TRBV5-1 and TRBJ2-5, with TRBD1 identical over 7 bases. Germline CDR1 SGHRS, CDR2 YFSETQ. V lost 0 bases to trimming and J lost 1 base; unmatched junction nucleotides: 6. The CDR3 runs 16 residues. The CDR3 nucleotides read TGCGCCAGCAGCTTGGACGGCCAGGGGGTCCAAGAGACCCAGTACTTC. Amino acid sequence: CASSLDGQGVQETQYF.

This clonotype was seen ten or more times. V is TRBV7-2 and J is TRBJ1-4; D may be TRBD1 (5 bases). The germline gives CDR1 SGHTA, CDR2 FQGNSA. The CDR3 is made up of 16 amino acids. The V gene lost 4 bases and the J gene lost 7 bases, with 19 bases spanning the gap. The CDR3 loop is CASSSRAAPEGEKLFF. The CDR3, as DNA: TGTGCCAGCAGCTCCAGGGCGGCTCCCGAGGGTGAAAAACTGTTTTTT. Combining the CDR3 with reference TRBV7-2 and TRBJ1-4 gives the whole variable domain GAGVSQSPSNKVTEKGKDVELRCDPISGHTALYWYRQSLGQGLEFLIYFQGNSAPDKSGLPSDRFSAERTGGSVSTLTIQRTQQEDSAVYLCASSSRAAPEGEKLFFGSGTQLSVL.

The V call is TRBV20-1, the J call TRBJ2-3; D may be TRBD2 (6 bases). The CDR3 loop spans 12 amino acids. Germline CDR1 reads DFQATT; CDR2 reads SNEGSKA (reference sequence). The CDR3 region has the DNA TGCAGGGCCCGAGGGAGGCCAGATACGCAGTATTTT. Its protein is CRARGRPDTQYF.

This clonotype was seen repeatedly, ten times or more. The V call is TRBV12-3 or TRBV12-4, the J call TRBJ2-1; 10 bases are shared with TRBD1. The CDR3 extends over 15 amino acids. V gave up 3 bases and J gave up 6 bases; unmatched junction bases: 5. The CDR3 DNA follows: TGTGCCAGCAGTTTTTCCGGGACAGGGGTCAATGAGCAGTTCTTC. The encoded protein is CASSFSGTGVNEQFF.

The chain combines TRBV11-2 with TRBJ2-3; 13 bases map to TRBD2. V dropped 3 bases and J dropped 3; count of bases not matched to a gene: 9. Germline CDR1 and CDR2: SGHAT and FQNNGV. CDR3 length: 18 residues. CDR3 sequence (DNA): TGTGCCAGCAGCTTCCGACTAGCGGGAGGTAGTTGGACAGATACGCAGTATTTT. This translates into CASSFRLAGGSWTDTQYF.

Only a few counts were recorded for this clonotype. This chain uses TRBV5-5 with TRBJ2-3; either TRBD1 or TRBD2 may supply D (5 bases each). The CDR3 has 14 residues. V was shortened by 0 bases and J by 3 bases, with 8 bases between the two germline ends. Germline CDR1 reads SGHKS; CDR2 reads YYEKEE (reference sequence). The CDR3 here is CASSLEGETDTQYF. The DNA of the CDR3 is TGTGCCAGCAGCTTGGAAGGGGAGACAGATACGCAGTATTTT.

As concerns this clonotype: Mismatch with germline at one junction end may stem from a read error. The V and J genes are TRBV27 and TRBJ1-5, with D unresolved. The CDR3 sequence is 15 residues long. CDR1 and CDR2 from the germline V gene are MNHEY and SMNVEV (reference sequence). The CDR3 bases are TGTGCCAGCATTTTATTACAAAATAGCAATCAGCCCCAGCATTTT. Translating gives CASILLQNSNQPQHF.

Only a few counts were recorded for this clonotype. J is TRBJ2-2 and V is TRBV2; D possibly corresponds to TRBD2 (5 bases). This CDR3 is 14 amino acids long. Between the trimmed V and J ends, which lost 7 bases and 6 bases, there was a span of 15 bases. Germline CDR1 is SNHLY and CDR2 is FYNNEI. CDR3 residues: CASTGLFGAGELFF. The CDR3 DNA is TGTGCCAGCACTGGACTGTTTGGGGCCGGGGAGCTGTTTTTT.

This clonotype was recorded a few times. V usage is TRBV12-3 or TRBV12-4 and J usage is TRBJ1-3, with a possible D match to TRBD1 (5 bases). Trimming cost V 5 bases and J 8 bases, with 19 bases left between them. CDR3 length equals 15 residues. The CDR3 is CASSDRSGNLHTIYF. Written as DNA, the CDR3 is TGTGCCAGCAGTGATCGGTCAGGGAATCTACACACCATATATTTT.

This clonotype was seen at least ten times. This sequence joins TRBV27 and TRBJ2-1; 9 bases agree with TRBD2. This CDR3 is built from 17 residues. From germline, CDR1 is MNHEY and CDR2 SMNVEV (reference sequence). Trimming cost V 0 bases and J 1 base; bases outside gene matches: 4. This CDR3 reads CASSLSVAGVSYNEQFF. In DNA, the CDR3 is TGTGCCAGCAGTTTATCGGTAGCGGGAGTGTCCTACAATGAGCAGTTCTTC.

This chain uses TRBV21-1 with TRBJ1-5; the D call TRBD1 from the table was never checked on the DNA. TRBV21-1 is assigned pseudogene status. CDR3 length equals 16 residues. The CDR3 is CASSPREAGGNQPQHF. The CDR3 DNA sequence: TGTGCCAGCAGCCCCCGAGAGGCGGGGGGCAATCAGCCCCAGCATTTT.

The chain carries TRBV28 and TRBJ2-7, with a tentative D call TRBD1 (6 bases). The length of the CDR3 is 14 residues. Germline CDR1 reads MDHEN; CDR2 reads SYDVKM. V gave up 6 bases and J gave up 7 bases, with 19 bases separating them. CDR3 DNA sequence: TGTGCCAGCAGCTTGCCGCGAGATGGGACAGAGCAGTACTTC. Translated: CASSLPRDGTEQYF.

This clonotype has more than one count but fewer than ten. The chain joins TRBV29-1 to TRBJ2-7; tentative D call: TRBD1 (5 bases). The CDR3 consists of 14 residues. Between the trimmed V and J ends, which lost 4 bases and 0 bases, there was a span of 13 bases. Germline V CDR1 and CDR2: SQVTM, ANQGSEA. Here the CDR3 reads CSVGQLGISYEQYF. CDR3 nucleotides: TGCAGCGTTGGACAGTTGGGAATCTCCTACGAGCAGTACTTC.

The chain carries TRBV7-2 and TRBJ1-5; no reliable D call. The germline V gene has CDR1 SGHTA and CDR2 FQGNSA. V was clipped by 4 bases and J by 5 bases, with 12 bases between them. This CDR3 has 14 amino acids. DNA for the CDR3: TGTGCCAGCAGCTCGCCGGCGGATTATCAGCCCCAGCATTTT. Its translation is CASSSPADYQPQHF.